These 27 T cell receptor beta chains were all obtained from the same sample, sequenced in a study of regulatory T cells in long-lasting Graves disease. Arm-PCR with iRepertoire HTBI primers amplified the CDR3 regions for these TCR beta libraries. TCRdb re-called the multiplex PCR reads with MiXCR, one entry per CDR3 protein. The data hold roughly 530,000 distinct CDR3 sequences, with around 16% observed a single time. Time point here: newly diagnosed GD, antithyroid drugs for less than 3 months. Generation of the TCR library employed RNA extracted from PBMCs. The same specimen was also included in a second study, on T cells in Graves' hyperthyroidism and ophthalmopathy.

Sequenced material: peripheral blood mononuclear cells (PBMCs), taken at new diagnosis, from a patient treated with antithyroid drugs. The receptors come from a woman aged 35-65 years with Graves disease.

This clonotype was detected many times. V and J are TRBV18 and TRBJ2-7, with 14 bases aligning to TRBD2. With V trimmed by 0 bases and J by 7 bases, 5 bases remained unmatched. Germline loops: CDR1 KGHSH, CDR2 LQKENI. This CDR3 is built from 16 residues. The DNA for the CDR3 is TGTGCCAGCTCACCACCGGGACTAGCGGGGGCAGGAGAGCAGTACTTC. It yields the protein CASSPPGLAGAGEQYF.

The rearrangement uses TRBV5-1 and TRBJ1-2, with a weak D call TRBD1 (6 bases). The CDR3 extends over 14 amino acids. The germline gives CDR1 SGHRS, CDR2 YFSETQ. Trimming cost V 2 bases and J 7 bases, with 15 bases left between them. The CDR3 region is CASSLQGSSGGYTF. CDR3 bases: TGCGCCAGCAGCTTACAGGGATCCAGTGGTGGCTACACCTTC.

V usage is TRBV5-4 and J usage is TRBJ1-2; D possibly corresponds to TRBD1 (6 bases). The germline V and J ends were trimmed by 0 bases and 4 bases, with 13 bases remaining between them. This CDR3 spans 15 amino acids. Germline lookup yields CDR1 SGHNT and CDR2 YYREEE (reference sequence). This CDR3 reads CASSLGQDPTYGYTF. CDR3 DNA: TGTGCCAGCAGCTTGGGACAGGACCCAACCTATGGCTACACCTTC.

Worth noting for this clonotype: At one boundary the junction diverges from the germline segment, which might be a read error. This rearrangement joins TRBV12-3 or TRBV12-4 to TRBJ2-5; 7 nucleotides line up with TRBD1. CDR3 length equals 11 residues. CDR3 DNA: TGTGCCAGCAGTCCCGGGACAGCCAAGGACTTC. As protein: CASSPGTAKDF.

In this sample, this clonotype turned up many times. The chain links TRBV30 to TRBJ1-1; D possibly corresponds to TRBD1 (5 bases). V was shortened by 4 bases and J by 1 base, with 10 bases between the two germline ends. This CDR3 spans 13 amino acids. Germline V gene sequence: CDR1 GTSNPN, CDR2 SVGIG (reference sequence). CDR3 in amino acids: CAWTRGPNTEAFF. CDR3 DNA: TGTGCCTGGACGAGGGGACCGAACACTGAAGCTTTCTTT. Filled out from reference TRBV30 and TRBJ1-1, the complete variable domain reads SQTIHQWPATLVQPVGSPLSLECTVEGTSNPNLYWYRQAAGRGLQLLFYSVGIGQISSEVPQNLSASRPQDRQFILSSKKLLLSDSGFYLCAWTRGPNTEAFFGQGTRLTVV.

This clonotype was found many times. The rearrangement links TRBV11-2 to TRBJ2-7, with D possibly matching TRBD2 (6 bases). V was pared by 5 bases and J by 0 bases, with 14 bases between. In germline, CDR1 is SGHAT, CDR2 FQNNGV. CDR3 length: 15 amino acids. CDR3 amino acids: CASSLNRGSSYEQYF. The CDR3 nucleotides are TGTGCCAGCAGCCTTAACCGGGGGAGCTCCTACGAGCAGTACTTC. The complete variable domain, with remaining parts taken from reference TRBV11-2 and TRBJ2-7, reads EAGVAQSPRYKIIEKRQSVAFWCNPISGHATLYWYQQILGQGPKLLIQFQNNGVVDDSQLPKDRFSAERLKGVDSTLKIQPAKLEDSAVYLCASSLNRGSSYEQYFGPGTRLTVT.

This clonotype was picked up many times. The J gene is TRBJ2-1, the V gene TRBV5-1; 9 bases map to TRBD1. Germline CDR1 and CDR2: SGHRS and YFSETQ. Trimming took 4 bases from V and 10 from J; bases not matched to a gene: 3. The CDR3 has 12 amino acids. In DNA form, the CDR3 reads TGCGCCAGCAGCGACACAGGGGGCGAGCAGTTCTTC. Its protein product is CASSDTGGEQFF.

This clonotype was picked up many times. The CDR3 here is CASSPGEHLSYNEQFF. The CDR3 DNA reads as TGTGCCAGCAGCCCAGGGGAACACCTCTCCTACAATGAGCAGTTCTTC. The V and J genes are TRBV9 and TRBJ2-1; TRBD1 might be the D (6 bases). Trimming took off 4 bases at V and 0 bases at J, with 14 bases between the two ends. Germline CDR1 SGDLS, CDR2 YYNGEE. There are 16 residues in the CDR3.

This clonotype was detected a few times. The chain is built from TRBV5-6 and TRBJ2-1; D gene uncertain. Germline CDR1 SGHDT, CDR2 YYEEEE. V gave up 3 bases and J gave up 6 bases, with 7 bases separating them. There are 12 residues in the CDR3. The CDR3 sequence is CASSSYSNEQFF. DNA of the CDR3: TGTGCCAGCAGCTCCTATTCCAATGAGCAGTTCTTC.

This clonotype appeared many times. The chain links TRBV5-6 to TRBJ2-1; TRBD1 agrees at 8 bases. This CDR3 contains 14 residues. The germline V gene has CDR1 SGHDT and CDR2 YYEEEE. V lost 0 bases, J lost 5 bases, and 1 base stayed unmatched. Here the CDR3 reads CASSLDRGDNEQFF. The CDR3 nucleotides read TGTGCCAGCAGCTTGGACAGGGGGGACAATGAGCAGTTCTTC.

Turning to this clonotype: With a much larger clone just one base away, this may be a read error. Here the CDR3 omits its conserved ending phenylalanine or tryptophan, so a read error is the likely source. This chain uses TRBV20-1 with TRBJ2-1; 7 bases are a match to TRBD1. The J call could be wrong; TRBJ2-5 is a better fit for the DNA end. Germline lookup yields CDR1 DFQATT and CDR2 SNEGSKA (reference sequence). The CDR3 runs to 13 residues. The CDR3 nucleotides read TGCAGTGCCATAAATGGACAGGTCGGGACCCAGTACTCC. Amino acids: CSAINGQVGTQYS.

As regards this clonotype: One junction end disagrees with the germline gene, perhaps due to a read error. The chain employs TRBV7-9 and TRBJ1-1; D possibly corresponds to TRBD1 (5 bases). This CDR3 is 15 amino acids long. CDR1 is SEHNR and CDR2 is FQNEAQ in the germline V gene (reference sequence). The CDR3 nucleotides are TGTGCCAGCAGCTTCGGACACGGAATGAACACTGAAGCTTCCTTT. It translates to CASSFGHGMNTEASF.

This clonotype was detected ten times or more. This sequence joins TRBV24-1 and TRBJ1-1, with no clear D. Germline CDR1 reads KGHDR; CDR2 reads SFDVKD. Trimming pared 4 bases from V and 5 bases from J, leaving 10 bases between. The CDR3 sequence is 13 residues long. DNA of the CDR3: TGTGCCACCAGTGAGTTAGAAGTTACTGAAGCTTTCTTT. Translated: CATSELEVTEAFF.

This clonotype was found many times. The CDR3, as DNA: TGTGCCAGCAGCCCCCGCCCTGACGGTAGCAATCAGCCCCAGCATTTT. Residues: CASSPRPDGSNQPQHF. The chain recombines TRBV5-5 with TRBJ1-5; D call uncertain. CDR1 and CDR2 (germline): SGHKS, YYEKEE (reference sequence). This CDR3 has 16 amino acids. Trimming removed 4 bases from V and 0 bases from J, with 14 bases in between.

This rearrangement joins TRBV11-2 to TRBJ2-2, with a possible D match to TRBD1 (6 bases). The V end was cut by 2 bases, the J end by 7 bases, with 14 bases between. This CDR3 spans 15 amino acids. From germline, CDR1 is SGHAT and CDR2 FQNNGV. Written as DNA, the CDR3 is TGTGCCAGCAGCTTACAATTAGGGGGTGTCGGGGAGCTGTTTTTT. It encodes CASSLQLGGVGELFF.

This rearrangement joins TRBV4-1 to TRBJ2-3; D may be TRBD1 (5 bases). The J call may be mistaken, given a closer DNA end match to TRBJ2-1. The CDR3 sequence is 13 residues long. The germline CDR1 and CDR2 sequences are MGHRA and YSYEKL. The CDR3, as DNA: TGCGCCAGCAGCCTCAGAAGGGGCGATGAGCAGTTCTTC. It encodes CASSLRRGDEQFF.

V usage is TRBV12-3 or TRBV12-4 and J usage is TRBJ2-1; D assignment may be TRBD1 or TRBD2 (5 bases each). V shed 6 bases and J shed 14 bases, with 17 bases lying between them. The CDR3 is 12 residues long. CDR3 residues: CASSYSRDQKFF. The CDR3 coding sequence is TGTGCCAGCAGCTACAGCCGGGACCAGAAGTTCTTC.

Many counts were recorded for this clonotype. V and J are TRBV25-1 and TRBJ1-1; 7 nucleotides agree with TRBD1. After removal of 7 bases from V and 8 bases from J, the junction contained 4 bases not matched to a gene. The germline CDR1 and CDR2 sequences are MGHDK and SYGVNS. The CDR3 spans 11 residues. CDR3 sequence: CASMTGLEAFF. CDR3 bases: TGTGCCAGCATGACAGGGTTAGAAGCTTTCTTT. Using reference TRBV25-1 and TRBJ1-1 for the parts outside the CDR3, the full variable domain is EADIYQTPRYLVIGTGKKITLECSQTMGHDKMYWYQQDPGMELHLIHYSYGVNSTEKGDLSSESTVSRIRTEHFPLTLESARPSHTSQYLCASMTGLEAFFGQGTRLTVV.

This clonotype was observed a few times. This rearrangement joins TRBV20-1 to TRBJ2-5, with 11 nucleotides matching TRBD1. The CDR3 totals 14 residues. CDR1 is DFQATT and CDR2 is SNEGSKA in the germline V gene (reference sequence). J lost 3 bases, V lost 3 bases, and 3 bases had no gene match. Here the CDR3 DNA reads TGCAGTGCTAGTGGACAGGGGGCTGAAGAGACCCAGTACTTC. Residues: CSASGQGAEETQYF.

This clonotype came up many times. V is TRBV20-1 and J is TRBJ2-7; 8 bases line up with TRBD2. Germline V gene data show CDR1 as DFQATT and CDR2 as SNEGSKA (reference sequence). The CDR3 spans 15 residues. With V trimmed by 0 bases and J by 1 base, 5 bases remained unmatched. Written as DNA, the CDR3 is TGCAGTGCTAGAGATCATGCGGGGGGTTCCTACGAGCAGTACTTC. This translates into CSARDHAGGSYEQYF.

This clonotype occurred a few times. The J gene is TRBJ1-5, the V gene TRBV20-1; D is unresolved. The CDR3 runs to 14 residues. Trimming removed 2 bases at V and 6 bases at J, with 14 bases between. Looked up from germline, CDR1 is DFQATT and CDR2 is SNEGSKA (reference sequence). The CDR3 region is CSARTQRAGQPQHF. The CDR3 region has the DNA TGCAGTGCTAGAACTCAGAGGGCGGGTCAGCCCCAGCATTTT.

This sequence joins TRBV29-1 and TRBJ2-1, with 7 nucleotides matching TRBD2. Germline CDR1 reads SQVTM; CDR2 reads ANQGSEA. Trimming took 3 bases from V and 1 from J; bases not matched to a gene: 6. The CDR3 runs to 15 residues. CDR3 amino acids: CSVDLASGSYNEQFF. The CDR3 DNA sequence: TGCAGCGTTGACCTTGCTAGCGGATCCTACAATGAGCAGTTCTTC.

This clonotype came up many times. The CDR3 loop is CAWSLLKGLVSFF. For the CDR3, the DNA is TGTGCCTGGAGCCTACTGAAGGGGCTAGTCTCTTTCTTT. This sequence joins TRBV30 and TRBJ1-1, with TRBD1 as a possible D gene (5 bases). Trimming removed 3 bases at V and 12 bases at J, with 20 bases between. Per germline, CDR1 GTSNPN and CDR2 SVGIG (reference sequence). This CDR3 has 13 amino acids.

This clonotype was observed at least ten times. The V gene is TRBV5-4, the J gene TRBJ2-3, with D uncertain. V lost 4 bases, J lost 5 bases, and 11 bases lay in between. The CDR3 runs 13 residues. Germline V gene lookup returns CDR1 SGHNT and CDR2 YYREEE (reference sequence). The CDR3 region has the DNA TGTGCCAGCAGCCGCAACCCGGGAGATACGCAGTATTTT. Its translation is CASSRNPGDTQYF. The full variable domain, its missing parts supplied by reference TRBV5-4 and TRBJ2-3, is ETGVTQSPTHLIKTRGQQVTLRCSSQSGHNTVSWYQQALGQGPQFIFQYYREEENGRGNFPPRFSGLQFPNYSSELNVNALELDDSALYLCASSRNPGDTQYFGPGTRLTVL.

Ten or more counts support this clonotype. The genes are TRBV7-9 and TRBJ2-3; a possible D gene is TRBD1 (6 bases). The CDR3 length is 16 residues. Germline-derived CDR1 and CDR2 are SEHNR and FQNEAQ (reference sequence). V shed 5 bases and J shed 0 bases, with 15 bases lying between them. The chain's CDR3 is CASSRRGTTSTDTQYF. CDR3 coding DNA: TGTGCCAGCAGCCGCCGTGGGACAACTAGCACAGATACGCAGTATTTT.

In regard to this clonotype: Given a much more abundant clone one base away, this may be a read error. This sequence joins TRBV5-1 and TRBJ1-2, with a weak D call TRBD1 (5 bases). V dropped 7 bases and J dropped 1 base, with 26 bases sitting between them. CDR1 and CDR2 from the germline V gene are SGHRS and YFSETQ. The CDR3 is made up of 18 amino acids. CDR3 protein: CASGGQSLDGHRNYGYTF. The CDR3 DNA sequence: TGCGCCAGCGGTGGGCAATCTCTAGACGGACACCGTAACTATGGCTACACCTTC.

In this sample, this clonotype turned up many times. The rearrangement joins TRBV6-5 to TRBJ2-1, with a weak D call TRBD1 (5 bases). The CDR3 is 15 residues long. The germline gives CDR1 MNHEY, CDR2 SVGAGI. V was pared by 2 bases and J by 2 bases, with 10 bases between. CDR3 coding DNA: TGTGCCAGCAGTTACCCGGCAGGGACCTACAATGAGCAGTTCTTC. Its protein product is CASSYPAGTYNEQFF.